This T cell receptor (beta chain) was observed in a study of identical twins. Findings of the study overall: The models systematically underestimated how much out-of-frame TCR alpha was shared in monozygotic twins.

TCRdb re-called the 5' RACE reads through MiXCR, storing one row per CDR3 protein. Of around 690,000 distinct CDR3 sequences detected, approximately 22% appear once; the ten largest clones hold around 4.5%. This clonotype has ten or more counts. Its antigen is as yet unknown. Germline V gene sequence: CDR1 SGDLS, CDR2 YYNGEE. V gave up 3 bases and J gave up 6 bases; unmatched junction bases: 9. The CDR3 has 15 residues. These data were likewise used in another study, on T cells expressing NK-cell markers.

The genes are TRBV9 and TRBJ2-7, with TRBD1 identical over 10 bases. This clonotype was obtained from a woman between 18 and 29 years old in good health. The material sequenced was PBMCs. The CDR3, as DNA: TGTGCCAGCAGCGCCGGGGGACAGGGGACAAGCGAGCAGTACTTC. Protein product: CASSAGGQGTSEQYF.